One and the same sample provided the 21 T cell receptor beta chains below, sequenced in a study of T-cell reconstitution after alpha-beta-depleted transplantation in children (dated by TCRdb to the mid-2010s). The treatment or condition label for this specimen denotes: allogeneic hematopoietic cell transplantation with graft depleted of TCRalphabeta T cells and CD19 B cells. Library method: PCR. The sequencer listed for this sample is Illumina HiSeq 2500. Molecular barcoding was employed in the preparation of TCR libraries, with unique molecular identifiers being used to normalize TCRbeta repertoire quantification. In TCRdb, the public reads were trimmed at Q25 with fastp and aligned with MiXCR, with productive beta chains retained. Entries that share a CDR3 protein sequence are merged under the most common genes and DNA. For this sample the table gives 200,000 to 300,000 distinct CDR3 sequences, of which about 26% were detected only once. The top ten clones comprise roughly 2.5% of the sample.

The sequencing here drew on PBMCs, taken before TCRalphabeta/CD19-depleted stem cell transplant. The source is a girl aged 2 to 9 with Fanconi anemia, due to receive a stem cell transplant.

The chain is built from TRBV5-1 and TRBJ1-2; maybe TRBD1 (5 bases). This CDR3 is 15 amino acids long. The germline V and J ends were trimmed by 7 bases and 4 bases, with 20 bases remaining between them. Germline values: CDR1 SGHRS, CDR2 YFSETQ. The CDR3 is CASGQIGHEAYGYTF. The CDR3 DNA sequence: TGCGCCAGCGGTCAGATTGGACACGAGGCCTATGGCTACACCTTC.

The rearrangement uses TRBV5-6 and TRBJ1-1; D unclear. Trimming shortened V by 1 base and J by 6 bases, and 10 bases separated the two germline ends. The CDR3 extends over 13 amino acids. Germline V gene lookup returns CDR1 SGHDT and CDR2 YYEEEE. This CDR3 reads CASSLPYPSEAFF. In DNA form, the CDR3 reads TGTGCCAGCAGCTTGCCTTACCCTTCTGAAGCTTTCTTT. The full variable domain, completed using reference TRBV5-6 and TRBJ1-1, is DAGVTQSPTHLIKTRGQQVTLRCSPKSGHDTVSWYQQALGQGPQFIFQYYEEEERQRGNFPDRFSGHQFPNYSSELNVNALLLGDSALYLCASSLPYPSEAFFGQGTRLTVV.

This clonotype was recorded at least ten times. This chain's CDR3 is CASSPGRGGSTDTQYF. The CDR3 DNA sequence: TGTGCCAGCTCACCGGGACGGGGGGGAAGCACAGATACGCAGTATTTT. V gene TRBV18 combines with J gene TRBJ2-3; 8 nucleotides line up with TRBD2. The CDR3 length is 16 residues. J gave up 0 bases and V 3 bases, and 5 bases lay outside the gene matches. Germline CDR1 is KGHSH and CDR2 is LQKENI.

This clonotype was detected many times. This rearrangement joins TRBV12-3 or TRBV12-4 to TRBJ2-5; maybe TRBD2 (6 bases). The CDR3 is 14 residues long. V was cut by 3 bases and J by 2 bases, with 10 bases left in between. The CDR3 reads CASSFWDSQETQYF. DNA for the CDR3: TGTGCCAGCAGTTTTTGGGACTCACAAGAGACCCAGTACTTC.

This clonotype was observed many times. The rearrangement links TRBV29-1 to TRBJ1-2, with TRBD1 matching 8 bases. The CDR3 totals 14 residues. Trimming at V came to 7 bases and at J to 0 bases, leaving 7 bases not matched to a gene. Germline V gene lookup returns CDR1 SQVTM and CDR2 ANQGSEA. The CDR3 sequence: CSARQGTTNYGYTF. The CDR3 DNA reads TGCAGCGCCCGACAGGGGACGACTAACTATGGCTACACCTTC.

V is TRBV3-1 and J is TRBJ2-7; D is ambiguous. This CDR3 comprises 15 residues. Germline V gene sequence: CDR1 LGHDT, CDR2 YNNKEL (reference sequence). V shed 1 base and J shed 0 bases, with 10 bases lying between them. The CDR3 DNA reads TGTGCCAGCAGCCAAGGAGTCAGCGTCTCCTACGAGCAGTACTTC. It is translated as CASSQGVSVSYEQYF.

This clonotype was recorded many times. The chain uses TRBV28 and TRBJ2-7; no firm D call. The CDR3 length is 12 residues. The V gene lost 4 bases and the J gene lost 6 bases, with 10 bases spanning the gap. Germline loops: CDR1 MDHEN, CDR2 SYDVKM. CDR3: CASSSDPGEQYF. The CDR3 DNA reads as TGTGCCAGCAGTTCGGATCCGGGCGAGCAGTACTTC.

The V call is TRBV28, the J call TRBJ2-1; a weak D match, TRBD2 (5 bases). The germline CDR1 and CDR2 sequences are MDHEN and SYDVKM. The germline V and J ends were trimmed by 2 bases and 0 bases, with 8 bases remaining between them. The CDR3 has 15 amino acids. CDR3 bases: TGTGCCAGCAGTTTACTACTAGTCTCCTACAATGAGCAGTTCTTC. This gives the protein CASSLLLVSYNEQFF.

The chain carries TRBV7-8 and TRBJ2-3, with D maybe TRBD2 (6 bases). The CDR3 has 13 residues. Per germline, CDR1 SGHVS and CDR2 FQNEAQ. Trimming removed 11 bases from V and 4 bases from J, with 16 bases in between. CDR3 coding DNA: TGTGCCGAGAGGGGACTTGGCCCAGATACGCAGTATTTT. Protein sequence: CAERGLGPDTQYF. Supplemented by reference TRBV7-8 and TRBJ2-3, the full variable domain reads GAGVSQSPRYKVAKRGQDVALRCDPISGHVSLFWYQQALGQGPEFLTYFQNEAQLDKSGLPSDRFFAERPEGSVSTLKIQRTQQEDSAVYLCAERGLGPDTQYFGPGTRLTVL.

This clonotype was detected many times. The rearrangement links TRBV21-1 to TRBJ2-7; the table's D call, TRBD1, was not checked against the DNA. TRBV21-1 is reported as a pseudogene. CDR3 length: 15 residues. CDR3 region: CASRGVDRSSYEQYF. The DNA for the CDR3 is TGTGCCAGCAGGGGGGTGGACAGGAGCTCCTACGAGCAGTACTTC.

DNA of the CDR3: TGCGCCAGCAGGTATAGGACAGGGAATGAGCAGTTCTTC. This encodes CASRYRTGNEQFF. V gene TRBV5-1 combines with J gene TRBJ2-1; 8 bases are a match to TRBD1. Germline CDR1 reads SGHRS; CDR2 reads YFSETQ. J lost 7 bases, V lost 5 bases, and 5 bases had no gene match. This CDR3 region has 13 residues.

This clonotype has just a few counts. The V and J genes are TRBV6-1 and TRBJ2-5; the D gene could be TRBD1 or TRBD2 (5 bases each). The CDR3 is 16 residues long. Trimming took off 3 bases at V and 1 base at J, with 15 bases between the two ends. CDR1 and CDR2 (germline): MNHNS, SASEGT. The CDR3 here is CASSDRAGLIQETQYF. CDR3 DNA sequence: TGTGCCAGCAGTGACAGGGCAGGACTTATCCAAGAGACCCAGTACTTC.

The rearrangement links TRBV7-6 to TRBJ1-2; no firm D call. Trimming took off 2 bases at V and 6 bases at J, with 19 bases between the two ends. Germline-derived CDR1 and CDR2 are SGHVS and FNYEAQ. CDR3 length equals 16 residues. CDR3 region: CASSLTGLGILDGYTF. The CDR3 nucleotides are TGTGCCAGCAGCTTAACCGGGCTCGGGATTTTGGATGGCTACACCTTC.

This clonotype was detected a few times. J is TRBJ2-1 and V is TRBV29-1; 11 bases align to TRBD1. In germline, CDR1 is SQVTM, CDR2 ANQGSEA. Trimming took 1 base from V and 9 from J; bases not matched to a gene: 8. There are 15 residues in the CDR3. The CDR3 spells CSVEGWGTGGSEQFF. CDR3 nucleotide sequence: TGCAGCGTTGAAGGGTGGGGGACAGGGGGAAGTGAGCAGTTCTTC.

This chain uses TRBV12-3 or TRBV12-4 with TRBJ2-1, with no clear D. The CDR3 loop spans 17 amino acids. The V end lost 3 bases, the J end lost 2 bases, and 17 bases lay between the germline ends. This CDR3 is CASSFLVALRTYNEQFF. In DNA form, the CDR3 reads TGTGCCAGCAGTTTTCTAGTCGCTCTCCGGACCTACAATGAGCAGTTCTTC.

This clonotype was seen at least ten times. This chain connects TRBV5-1 to TRBJ1-2; D remains unclear. Germline CDR1 SGHRS, CDR2 YFSETQ. The V end lost 0 bases, the J end lost 0 bases, and 9 bases lay between the germline ends. CDR3 length: 15 amino acids. DNA of the CDR3: TGCGCCAGCAGCTTGGACCTTAGAGCTAACTATGGCTACACCTTC. Translation gives CASSLDLRANYGYTF.

This chain uses TRBV7-9 with TRBJ2-7; D might be TRBD1 (6 bases). V lost 5 bases and J 9 bases, leaving 14 bases between the germline ends. The germline gives CDR1 SEHNR, CDR2 FQNEAQ (reference sequence). The CDR3 contains 12 residues. CDR3 region: CASSQTGIGQYF. The CDR3 DNA is TGTGCCAGCAGCCAGACAGGCATAGGGCAGTACTTC.

This clonotype was picked up a small number of times. V usage is TRBV29-1 and J usage is TRBJ2-1; 8 bases agree with TRBD1. Germline V gene lookup returns CDR1 SQVTM and CDR2 ANQGSEA. The CDR3 extends over 16 amino acids. The ends lost 3 bases at V and 5 bases at J; junction bases unmatched: 12. For the CDR3, the DNA is TGCAGCGTTGAGCAGGGGGCACCTCTAGGCCACAATGAGCAGTTCTTC. As protein: CSVEQGAPLGHNEQFF.

This clonotype was recorded at least ten times. V and J are TRBV20-1 and TRBJ2-1, with D unclear. V was cut by 5 bases and J by 9 bases, with 14 bases left in between. The CDR3 has 12 residues. Germline CDR1 DFQATT, CDR2 SNEGSKA (reference sequence). The CDR3 loop is CSAHLPPGEQFF. DNA for the CDR3: TGCAGTGCTCATCTCCCTCCAGGTGAGCAGTTCTTC.

This clonotype came up many times. CDR3 DNA sequence: TGTGCCAGCAGCCAAGATTTGGGACTAGCGCACAATGAGCAGTTCTTC. Protein: CASSQDLGLAHNEQFF. V gene TRBV4-2 combines with J gene TRBJ2-1; TRBD2 matches at 10 bases. The CDR3 sequence is 16 residues long. CDR1 is LGHNA and CDR2 is YNFKEQ in the germline V gene. V dropped 0 bases and J dropped 5; count of bases not matched to a gene: 4.

This clonotype was detected many times. The chain combines TRBV5-1 with TRBJ2-6, with D hard to call. The CDR3 has 15 residues. With 1 base removed from V and 1 base from J, the gap between germline ends came to 6 bases. The germline V gene has CDR1 SGHRS and CDR2 YFSETQ. For the CDR3, the DNA is TGCGCCAGCAGCTTGTCGGTGTCTGGGGCCAACGTCCTGACTTTC. It translates to CASSLSVSGANVLTF.